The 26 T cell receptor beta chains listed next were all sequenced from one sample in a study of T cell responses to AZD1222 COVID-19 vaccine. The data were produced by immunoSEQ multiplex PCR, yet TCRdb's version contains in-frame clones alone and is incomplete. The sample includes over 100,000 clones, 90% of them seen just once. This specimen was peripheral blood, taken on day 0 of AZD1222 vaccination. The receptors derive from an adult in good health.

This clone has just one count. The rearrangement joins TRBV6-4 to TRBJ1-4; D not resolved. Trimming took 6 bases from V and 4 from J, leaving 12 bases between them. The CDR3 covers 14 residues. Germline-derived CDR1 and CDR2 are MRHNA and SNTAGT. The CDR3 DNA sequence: TGTGCCAGCAGCCCGGACGGAAGTAATGAAAAACTGTTTTTT. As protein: CASSPDGSNEKLFF.

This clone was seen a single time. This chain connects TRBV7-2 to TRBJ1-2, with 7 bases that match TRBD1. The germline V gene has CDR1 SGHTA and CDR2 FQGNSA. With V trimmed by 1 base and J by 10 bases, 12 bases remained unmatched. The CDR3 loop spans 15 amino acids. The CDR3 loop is CASSLEVSTGNNYTF. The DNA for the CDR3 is TGTGCCAGCAGCTTAGAGGTGTCGACAGGGAATAACTACACCTTC.

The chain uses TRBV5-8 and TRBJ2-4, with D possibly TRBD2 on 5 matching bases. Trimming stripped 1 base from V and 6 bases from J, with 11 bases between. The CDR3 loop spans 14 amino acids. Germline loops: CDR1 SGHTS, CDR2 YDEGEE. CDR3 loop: CASSLMTDSNIQYF. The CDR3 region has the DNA TGTGCCAGCAGCTTGATGACGGACTCAAACATTCAGTACTTC.

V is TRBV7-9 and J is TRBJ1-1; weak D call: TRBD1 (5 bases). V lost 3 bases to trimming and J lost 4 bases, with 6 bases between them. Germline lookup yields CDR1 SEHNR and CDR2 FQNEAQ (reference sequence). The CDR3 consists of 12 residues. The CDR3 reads CASSFRATEAFF. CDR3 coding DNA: TGTGCCAGCAGCTTCAGGGCCACTGAAGCTTTCTTT. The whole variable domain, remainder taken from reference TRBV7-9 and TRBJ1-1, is DTGVSQNPRHKITKRGQNVTFRCDPISEHNRLYWYRQTLGQGPEFLTYFQNEAQLEKSRLLSDRFSAERPKGSFSTLEIQRTEQGDSAMYLCASSFRATEAFFGQGTRLTVV.

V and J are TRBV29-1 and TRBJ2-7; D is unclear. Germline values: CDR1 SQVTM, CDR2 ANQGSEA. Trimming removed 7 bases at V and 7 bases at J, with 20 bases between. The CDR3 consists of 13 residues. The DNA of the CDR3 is TGCAGCGCCCGGTCTCCCCTTGGGTGGGAGCAGTACTTC. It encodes CSARSPLGWEQYF.

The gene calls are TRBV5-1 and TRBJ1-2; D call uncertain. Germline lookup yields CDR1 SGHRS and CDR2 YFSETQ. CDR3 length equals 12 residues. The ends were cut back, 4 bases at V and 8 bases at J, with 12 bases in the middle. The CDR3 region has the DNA TGCGCCAGCAGCCTGGAGGTTGGGGGCTACACCTTC. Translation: CASSLEVGGYTF.

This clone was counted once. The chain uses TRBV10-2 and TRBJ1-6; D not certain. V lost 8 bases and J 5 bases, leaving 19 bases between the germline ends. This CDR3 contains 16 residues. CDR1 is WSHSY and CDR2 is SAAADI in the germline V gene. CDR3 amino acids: CASPKYWRIDNSPLHF. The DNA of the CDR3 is TGCGCCAGCCCTAAATATTGGAGAATTGATAATTCACCCCTCCACTTT.

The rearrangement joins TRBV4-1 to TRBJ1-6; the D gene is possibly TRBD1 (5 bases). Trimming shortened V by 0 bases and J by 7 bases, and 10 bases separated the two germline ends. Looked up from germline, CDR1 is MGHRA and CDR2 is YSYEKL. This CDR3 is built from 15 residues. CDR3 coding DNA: TGCGCCAGCAGCCAAGAAGCACAGGAAAATTCACCCCTCCACTTT. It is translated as CASSQEAQENSPLHF.

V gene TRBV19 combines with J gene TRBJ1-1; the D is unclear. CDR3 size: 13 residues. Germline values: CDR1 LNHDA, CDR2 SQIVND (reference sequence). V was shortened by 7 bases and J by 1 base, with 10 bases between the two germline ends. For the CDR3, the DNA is TGTGCCAGTACCCGCCGACAGAACACTGAAGCTTTCTTT. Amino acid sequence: CASTRRQNTEAFF.

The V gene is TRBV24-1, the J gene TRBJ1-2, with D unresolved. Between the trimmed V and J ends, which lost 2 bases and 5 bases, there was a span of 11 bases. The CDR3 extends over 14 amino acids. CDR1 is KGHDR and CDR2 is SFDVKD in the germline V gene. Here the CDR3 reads CATSDSWGSYGYTF. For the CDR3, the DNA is TGTGCCACCAGTGATTCATGGGGTTCGTATGGCTACACCTTC.

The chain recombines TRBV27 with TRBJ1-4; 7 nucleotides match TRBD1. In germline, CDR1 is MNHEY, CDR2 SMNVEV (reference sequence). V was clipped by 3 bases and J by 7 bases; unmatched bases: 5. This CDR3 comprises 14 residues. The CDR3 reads CASSLRQGGEKLFF. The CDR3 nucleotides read TGTGCCAGCAGTTTGCGGCAGGGGGGTGAAAAACTGTTTTTT.

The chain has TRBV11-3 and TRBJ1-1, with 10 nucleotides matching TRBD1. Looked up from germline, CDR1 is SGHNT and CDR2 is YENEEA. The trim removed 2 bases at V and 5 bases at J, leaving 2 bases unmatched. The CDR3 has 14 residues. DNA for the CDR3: TGTGCCAGCAGCTTAAAGGGACAGGGGACTGAAGCTTTCTTT. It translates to CASSLKGQGTEAFF.

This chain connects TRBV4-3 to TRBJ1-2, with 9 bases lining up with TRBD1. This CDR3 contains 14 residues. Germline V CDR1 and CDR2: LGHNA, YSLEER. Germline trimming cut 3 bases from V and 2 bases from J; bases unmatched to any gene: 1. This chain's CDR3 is CASSHGQGNYGYTF. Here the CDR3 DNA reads TGCGCCAGCAGCCACGGACAGGGGAACTATGGCTACACCTTC.

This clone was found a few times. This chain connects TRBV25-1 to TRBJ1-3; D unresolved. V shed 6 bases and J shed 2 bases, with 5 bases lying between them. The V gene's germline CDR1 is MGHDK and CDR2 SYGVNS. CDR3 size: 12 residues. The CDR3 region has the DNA TGTGCCAGCAGCCGGACTGGAAACACCATATATTTT. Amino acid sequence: CASSRTGNTIYF.

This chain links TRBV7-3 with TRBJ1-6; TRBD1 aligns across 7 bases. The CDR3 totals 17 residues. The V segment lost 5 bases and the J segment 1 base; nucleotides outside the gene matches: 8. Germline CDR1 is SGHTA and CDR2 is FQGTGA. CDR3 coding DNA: TGTGCCAGCAGCGCCCAAGACAGGGCATCCTATAATTCACCCCTCCACTTT. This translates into CASSAQDRASYNSPLHF.

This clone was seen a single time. The CDR3 is CASSLLLAGGQDTQYF. The CDR3 DNA follows: TGTGCCAGCAGTCTATTACTAGCGGGGGGGCAAGATACGCAGTATTTT. The V call is TRBV27, the J call TRBJ2-3, with 13 bases lining up with TRBD2. The CDR3 runs to 16 residues. Germline values: CDR1 MNHEY, CDR2 SMNVEV (reference sequence). V lost 5 bases to trimming and J lost 5 bases; unmatched junction nucleotides: 7.

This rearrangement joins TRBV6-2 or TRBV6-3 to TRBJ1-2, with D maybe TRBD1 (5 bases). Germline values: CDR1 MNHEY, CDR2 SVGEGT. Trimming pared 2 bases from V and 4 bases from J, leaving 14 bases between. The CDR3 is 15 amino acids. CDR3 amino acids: CASSYSRARGYGYTF. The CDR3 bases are TGTGCCAGCAGTTACAGCAGGGCTCGTGGCTATGGCTACACCTTC.

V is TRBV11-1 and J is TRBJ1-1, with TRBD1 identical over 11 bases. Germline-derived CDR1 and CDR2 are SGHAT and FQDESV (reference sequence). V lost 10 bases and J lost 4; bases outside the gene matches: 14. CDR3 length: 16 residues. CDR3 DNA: TGTGCCACCCTCGGGACAGGGGGTCCACGGGGCACTGAAGCTTTCTTT. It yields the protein CATLGTGGPRGTEAFF.

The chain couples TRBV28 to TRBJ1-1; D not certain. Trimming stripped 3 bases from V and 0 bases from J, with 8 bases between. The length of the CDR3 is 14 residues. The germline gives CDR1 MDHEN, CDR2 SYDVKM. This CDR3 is CASSFGSLNTEAFF. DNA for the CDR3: TGTGCCAGCAGTTTTGGCAGCTTGAACACTGAAGCTTTCTTT.

The CDR3, as DNA: TGTGCCACCAGAGCCGACAGGGGGCTTAATCAGCCCCAGCATTTT. This encodes CATRADRGLNQPQHF. The chain joins TRBV15 to TRBJ1-5, with 10 positions matching TRBD1. The junction had 6 bases not matched to a gene; V was cut back by 6 bases and J by 4 bases. CDR3 length: 15 residues. From germline, CDR1 is LNHNV and CDR2 YYDKDF (reference sequence).

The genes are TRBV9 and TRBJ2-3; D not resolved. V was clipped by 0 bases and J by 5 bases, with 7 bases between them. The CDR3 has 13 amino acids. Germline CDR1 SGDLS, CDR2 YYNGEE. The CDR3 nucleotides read TGTGCCAGCAGCGTAGGGACCTTAGATACGCAGTATTTT. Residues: CASSVGTLDTQYF. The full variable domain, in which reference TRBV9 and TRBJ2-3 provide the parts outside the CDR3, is DSGVTQTPKHLITATGQRVTLRCSPRSGDLSVYWYQQSLDQGLQFLIQYYNGEERAKGNILERFSAQQFPDLHSELNLSSLELGDSALYFCASSVGTLDTQYFGPGTRLTVL.

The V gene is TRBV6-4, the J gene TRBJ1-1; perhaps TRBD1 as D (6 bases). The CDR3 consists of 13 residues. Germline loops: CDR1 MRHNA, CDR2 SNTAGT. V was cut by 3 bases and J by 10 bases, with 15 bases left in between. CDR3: CASSDYEGDRAFF. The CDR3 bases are TGTGCCAGCAGTGATTATGAGGGGGATAGAGCTTTCTTT.

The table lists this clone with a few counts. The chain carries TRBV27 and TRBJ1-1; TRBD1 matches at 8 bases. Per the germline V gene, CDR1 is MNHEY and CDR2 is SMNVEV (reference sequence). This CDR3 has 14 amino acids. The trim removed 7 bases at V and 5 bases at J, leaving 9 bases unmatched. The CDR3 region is CASTPQGVGTEAFF. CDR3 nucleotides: TGTGCCAGCACCCCACAGGGGGTTGGGACTGAAGCTTTCTTT.

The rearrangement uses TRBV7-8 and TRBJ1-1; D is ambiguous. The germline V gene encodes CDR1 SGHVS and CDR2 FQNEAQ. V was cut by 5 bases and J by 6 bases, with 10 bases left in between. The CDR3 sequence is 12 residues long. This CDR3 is CASSPERPEAFF. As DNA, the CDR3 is TGTGCCAGCAGCCCCGAACGACCTGAAGCTTTCTTT. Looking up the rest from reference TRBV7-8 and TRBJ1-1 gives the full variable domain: GAGVSQSPRYKVAKRGQDVALRCDPISGHVSLFWYQQALGQGPEFLTYFQNEAQLDKSGLPSDRFFAERPEGSVSTLKIQRTQQEDSAVYLCASSPERPEAFFGQGTRLTVV.

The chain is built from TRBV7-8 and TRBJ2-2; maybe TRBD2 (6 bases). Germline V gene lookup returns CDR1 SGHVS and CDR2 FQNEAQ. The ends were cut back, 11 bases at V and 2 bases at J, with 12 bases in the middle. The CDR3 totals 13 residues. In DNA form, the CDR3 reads TGTGCCGCCGGCGGGGTCAACACCGGGGAGCTGTTTTTT. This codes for CAAGGVNTGELFF.

CDR3 nucleotides: TGCGCCAGCAGCTTGGGGGCTAGCGGATACAATGAGCAGTTCTTC. Its translation is CASSLGASGYNEQFF. The chain combines TRBV5-1 with TRBJ2-1; 7 nucleotides match TRBD2. The CDR3 spans 15 residues. Germline values: CDR1 SGHRS, CDR2 YFSETQ. V shed 0 bases and J 4 bases; nucleotides not matched to a gene: 4.